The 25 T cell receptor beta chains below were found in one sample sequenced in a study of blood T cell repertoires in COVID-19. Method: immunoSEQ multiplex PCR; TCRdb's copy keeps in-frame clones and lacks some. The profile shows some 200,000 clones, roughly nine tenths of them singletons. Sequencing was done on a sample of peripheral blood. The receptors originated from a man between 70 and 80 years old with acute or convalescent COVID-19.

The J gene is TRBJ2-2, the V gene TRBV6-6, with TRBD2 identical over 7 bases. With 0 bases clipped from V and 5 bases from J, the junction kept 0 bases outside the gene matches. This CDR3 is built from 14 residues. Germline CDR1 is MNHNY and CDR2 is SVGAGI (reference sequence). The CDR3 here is CASSYSGGTGELFF. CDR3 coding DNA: TGTGCCAGCAGTTACTCGGGGGGGACCGGGGAGCTGTTTTTT.

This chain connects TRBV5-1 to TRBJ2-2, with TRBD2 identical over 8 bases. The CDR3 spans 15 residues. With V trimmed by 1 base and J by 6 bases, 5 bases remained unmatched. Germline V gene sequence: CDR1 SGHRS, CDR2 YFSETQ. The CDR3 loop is CASSLQAGVAGELFF. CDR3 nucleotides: TGCGCCAGCAGCTTGCAAGCGGGAGTGGCCGGGGAGCTGTTTTTT.

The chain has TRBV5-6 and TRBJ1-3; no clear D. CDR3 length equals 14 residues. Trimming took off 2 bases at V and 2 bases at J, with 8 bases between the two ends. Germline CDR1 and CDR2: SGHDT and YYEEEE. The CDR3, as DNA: TGTGCCAGCAGCTTATTTGCAGCTGGAAACACCATATATTTT. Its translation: CASSLFAAGNTIYF.

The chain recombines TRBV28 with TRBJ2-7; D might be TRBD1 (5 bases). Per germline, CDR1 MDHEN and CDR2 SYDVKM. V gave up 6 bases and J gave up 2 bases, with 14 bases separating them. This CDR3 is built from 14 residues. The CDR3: CASRTYTDTYEQYF. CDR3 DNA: TGTGCCAGCAGGACCTATACGGACACCTACGAGCAGTACTTC. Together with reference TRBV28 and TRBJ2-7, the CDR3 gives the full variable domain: DVKVTQSSRYLVKRTGEKVFLECVQDMDHENMFWYRQDPGLGLRLIYFSYDVKMKEKGDIPEGYSVSREKKERFSLILESASTNQTSMYLCASRTYTDTYEQYFGPGTRLTVT.

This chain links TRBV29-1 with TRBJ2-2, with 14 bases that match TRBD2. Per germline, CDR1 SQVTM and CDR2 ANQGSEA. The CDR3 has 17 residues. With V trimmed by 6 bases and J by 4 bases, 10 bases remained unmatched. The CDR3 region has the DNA TGCAGCGTCAGGGGGACTAGCGGGGGCCAGGTCACCGGGGAGCTGTTTTTT. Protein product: CSVRGTSGGQVTGELFF.

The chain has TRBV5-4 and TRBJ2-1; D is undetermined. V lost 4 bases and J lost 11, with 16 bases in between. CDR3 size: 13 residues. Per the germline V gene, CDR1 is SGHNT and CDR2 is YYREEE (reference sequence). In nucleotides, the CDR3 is TGTGCCAGCAGCCATCCACGTTTAGAACAGCAGTTCTTC. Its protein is CASSHPRLEQQFF. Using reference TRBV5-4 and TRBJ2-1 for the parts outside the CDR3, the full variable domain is ETGVTQSPTHLIKTRGQQVTLRCSSQSGHNTVSWYQQALGQGPQFIFQYYREEENGRGNFPPRFSGLQFPNYSSELNVNALELDDSALYLCASSHPRLEQQFFGPGTRLTVL.

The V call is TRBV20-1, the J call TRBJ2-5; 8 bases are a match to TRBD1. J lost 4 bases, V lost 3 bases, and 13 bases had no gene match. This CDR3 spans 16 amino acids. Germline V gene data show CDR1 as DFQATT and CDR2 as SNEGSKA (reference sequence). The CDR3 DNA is TGCAGTGCTAGTGGGGTGACAGGGGACCCCAGAGAGACCCAGTACTTC. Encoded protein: CSASGVTGDPRETQYF.

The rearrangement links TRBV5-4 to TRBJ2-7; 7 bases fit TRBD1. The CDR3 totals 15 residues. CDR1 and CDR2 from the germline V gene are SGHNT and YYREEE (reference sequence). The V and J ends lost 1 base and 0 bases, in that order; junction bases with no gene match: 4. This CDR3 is CASSLTGASSYEQYF. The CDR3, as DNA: TGTGCCAGCAGCTTGACAGGGGCGAGCTCCTACGAGCAGTACTTC.

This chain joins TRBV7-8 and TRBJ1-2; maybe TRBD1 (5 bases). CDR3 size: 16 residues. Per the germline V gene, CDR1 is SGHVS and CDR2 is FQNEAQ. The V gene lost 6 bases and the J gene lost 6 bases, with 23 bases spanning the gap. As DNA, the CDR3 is TGTGCCAGCAGTCTAGGACGCCGGGCAGGGAAAGATGGCTACACCTTC. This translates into CASSLGRRAGKDGYTF.

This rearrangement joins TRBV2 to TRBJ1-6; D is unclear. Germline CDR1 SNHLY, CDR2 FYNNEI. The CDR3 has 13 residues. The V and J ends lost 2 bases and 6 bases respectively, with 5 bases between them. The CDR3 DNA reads TGTGCCAGCAGTGAAACAGTTAATTCACCCCTCCACTTT. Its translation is CASSETVNSPLHF.

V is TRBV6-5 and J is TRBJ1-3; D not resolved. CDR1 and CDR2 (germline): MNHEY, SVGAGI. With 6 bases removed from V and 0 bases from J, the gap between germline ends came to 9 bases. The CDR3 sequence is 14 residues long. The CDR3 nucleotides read TGTGCCAGCAGCCCGAACAACTCTGGAAACACCATATATTTT. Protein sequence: CASSPNNSGNTIYF.

The DNA for the CDR3 is TGTGCCAGCAGCTTATTTAGCGGGAGTCAGTACGAGCAGTACTTC. The encoded protein is CASSLFSGSQYEQYF. The chain recombines TRBV7-9 with TRBJ2-7; 9 nucleotides agree with TRBD2. Germline CDR1 SEHNR, CDR2 FQNEAQ (reference sequence). V was pared by 2 bases and J by 4 bases, with 6 bases of the junction left unmatched. The CDR3 extends over 15 amino acids.

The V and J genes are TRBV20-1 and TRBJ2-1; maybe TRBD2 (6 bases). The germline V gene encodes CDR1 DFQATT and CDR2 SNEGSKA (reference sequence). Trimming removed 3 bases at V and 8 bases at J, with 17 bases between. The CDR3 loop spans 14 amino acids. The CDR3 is CSASKPRGGDEQFF. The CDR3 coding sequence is TGCAGTGCTAGTAAACCCCGAGGAGGGGATGAGCAGTTCTTC.

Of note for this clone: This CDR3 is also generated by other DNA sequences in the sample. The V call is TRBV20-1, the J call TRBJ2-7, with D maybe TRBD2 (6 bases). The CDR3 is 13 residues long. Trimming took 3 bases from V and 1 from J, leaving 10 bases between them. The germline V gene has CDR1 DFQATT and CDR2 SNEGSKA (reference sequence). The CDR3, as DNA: TGCAGTGCTAGTCGGGGGAGATCCTACGAGCAGTACTTC. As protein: CSASRGRSYEQYF.

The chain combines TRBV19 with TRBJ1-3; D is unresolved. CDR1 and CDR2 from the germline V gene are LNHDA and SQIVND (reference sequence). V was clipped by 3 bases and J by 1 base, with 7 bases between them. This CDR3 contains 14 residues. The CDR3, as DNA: TGTGCCAGTAGTATCTCCCAGTCTGGAAACACCATATATTTT. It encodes CASSISQSGNTIYF.

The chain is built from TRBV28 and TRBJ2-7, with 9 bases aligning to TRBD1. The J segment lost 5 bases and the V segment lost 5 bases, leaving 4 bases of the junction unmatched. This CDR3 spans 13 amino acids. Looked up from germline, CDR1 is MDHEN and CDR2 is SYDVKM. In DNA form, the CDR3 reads TGTGCCAGCAGTCTGGACAGGGGCCACGAGCAGTACTTC. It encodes CASSLDRGHEQYF.

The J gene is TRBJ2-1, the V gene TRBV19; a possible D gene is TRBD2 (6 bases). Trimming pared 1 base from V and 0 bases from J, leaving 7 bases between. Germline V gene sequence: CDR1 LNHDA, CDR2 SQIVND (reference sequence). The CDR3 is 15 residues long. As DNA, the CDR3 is TGTGCCAGTAGTATAGGTAGCGGCTCCTACAATGAGCAGTTCTTC. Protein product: CASSIGSGSYNEQFF.

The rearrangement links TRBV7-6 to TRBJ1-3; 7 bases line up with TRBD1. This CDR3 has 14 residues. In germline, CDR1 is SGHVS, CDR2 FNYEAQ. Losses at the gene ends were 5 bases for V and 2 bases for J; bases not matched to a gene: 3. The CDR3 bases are TGTGCCAGCAGCGACAGGGTAGCTGGAAACACCATATATTTT. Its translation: CASSDRVAGNTIYF.

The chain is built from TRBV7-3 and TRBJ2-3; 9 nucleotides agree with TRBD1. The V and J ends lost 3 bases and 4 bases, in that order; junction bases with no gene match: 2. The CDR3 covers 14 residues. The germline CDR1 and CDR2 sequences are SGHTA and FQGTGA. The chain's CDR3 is CASSLDRGADTQYF. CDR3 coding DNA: TGTGCCAGCAGCTTGGACAGGGGAGCAGATACGCAGTATTTT.

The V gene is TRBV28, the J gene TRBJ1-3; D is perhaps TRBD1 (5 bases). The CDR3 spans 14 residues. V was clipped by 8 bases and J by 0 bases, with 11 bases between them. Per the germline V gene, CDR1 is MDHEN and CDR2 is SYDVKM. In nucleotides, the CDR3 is TGTGCCAGCGTTGACAGACGCTCTGGAAACACCATATATTTT. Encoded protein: CASVDRRSGNTIYF.

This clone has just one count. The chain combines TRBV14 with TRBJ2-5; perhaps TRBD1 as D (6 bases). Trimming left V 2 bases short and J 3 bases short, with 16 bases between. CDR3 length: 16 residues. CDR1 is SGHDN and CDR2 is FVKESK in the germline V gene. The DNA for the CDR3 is TGTGCCAGCAGCCAACTTCCGGGACAACCTGAAGAGACCCAGTACTTC. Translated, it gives CASSQLPGQPEETQYF.

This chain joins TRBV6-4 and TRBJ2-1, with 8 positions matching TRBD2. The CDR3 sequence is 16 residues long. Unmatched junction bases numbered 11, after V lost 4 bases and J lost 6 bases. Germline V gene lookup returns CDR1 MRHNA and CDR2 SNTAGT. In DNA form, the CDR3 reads TGTGCCAGCAGTGTCCGGCCGGAGGGACTAGTCAATGAGCAGTTCTTC. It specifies CASSVRPEGLVNEQFF.

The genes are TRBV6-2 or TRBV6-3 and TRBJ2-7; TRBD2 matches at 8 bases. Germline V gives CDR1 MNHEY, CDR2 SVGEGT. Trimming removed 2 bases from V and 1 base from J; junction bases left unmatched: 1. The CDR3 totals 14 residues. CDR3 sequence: CASSYAGGSYEQYF. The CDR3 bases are TGTGCCAGCAGTTACGCGGGGGGATCCTACGAGCAGTACTTC.

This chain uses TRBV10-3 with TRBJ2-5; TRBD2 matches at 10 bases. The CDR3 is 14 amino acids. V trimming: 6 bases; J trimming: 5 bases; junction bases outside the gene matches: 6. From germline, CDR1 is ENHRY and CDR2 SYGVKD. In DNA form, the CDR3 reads TGTGCCATCAGAGCGGGGACTAGCGTGGAGACCCAGTACTTC. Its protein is CAIRAGTSVETQYF.

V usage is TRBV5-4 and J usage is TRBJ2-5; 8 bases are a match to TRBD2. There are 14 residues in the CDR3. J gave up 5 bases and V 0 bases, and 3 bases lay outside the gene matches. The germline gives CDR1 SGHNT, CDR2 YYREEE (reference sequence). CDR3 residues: CASSLAGGRETQYF. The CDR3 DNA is TGTGCCAGCAGCTTGGCGGGGGGGCGGGAGACCCAGTACTTC.